This TCR beta chain is drawn from a study of blood T cells in healthy people across ages. Germline CDR1 reads MGHDK; CDR2 reads SYGVNS. The CDR3 is 11 residues long. PCR was performed a second time for roughly 6 to 12 cycles using a sample-barcoded 5' primer and a J-beta primer mix. TCRdb independently ran MiXCR on the 5' RACE reads; one entry per CDR3 protein. The sample has about 1.4 million distinct CDR3 sequences, roughly 64% seen once. Sequenced input: blood. The rearrangement uses TRBV25-1 and TRBJ2-5, with a possible D match to TRBD1 (6 bases). The DNA end is more similar to TRBJ2-7, so the J call may be wrong. The TCR originated in a man between 18 and 29 years old in good health. CDR3 coding DNA: TGTGCCACCGGACAGACCTACGAGCAGTACTTC. It yields the protein CATGQTYEQYF.